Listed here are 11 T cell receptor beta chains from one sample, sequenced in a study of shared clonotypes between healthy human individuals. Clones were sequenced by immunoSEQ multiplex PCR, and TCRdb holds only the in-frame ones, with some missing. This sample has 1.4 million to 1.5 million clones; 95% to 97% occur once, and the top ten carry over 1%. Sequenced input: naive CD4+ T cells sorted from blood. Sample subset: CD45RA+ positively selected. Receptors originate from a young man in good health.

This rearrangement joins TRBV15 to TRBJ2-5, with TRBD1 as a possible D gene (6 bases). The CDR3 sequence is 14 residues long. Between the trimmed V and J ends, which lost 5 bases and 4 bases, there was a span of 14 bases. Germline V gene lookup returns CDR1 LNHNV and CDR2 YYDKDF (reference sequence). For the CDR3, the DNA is TGTGCCACCAGCCTCGGGACACCATCAGAGACCCAGTACTTC. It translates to CATSLGTPSETQYF.

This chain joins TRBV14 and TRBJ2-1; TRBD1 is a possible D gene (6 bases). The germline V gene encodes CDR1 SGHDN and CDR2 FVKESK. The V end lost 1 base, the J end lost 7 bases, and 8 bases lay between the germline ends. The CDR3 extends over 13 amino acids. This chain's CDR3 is CASSQVTGNEQFF. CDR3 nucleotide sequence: TGTGCCAGCAGCCAAGTCACAGGGAATGAGCAGTTCTTC. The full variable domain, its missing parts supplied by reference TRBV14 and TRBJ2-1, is EAGVTQFPSHSVIEKGQTVTLRCDPISGHDNLYWYRRVMGKEIKFLLHFVKESKQDESGMPNNRFLAERTGGTYSTLKVQPAELEDSGVYFCASSQVTGNEQFFGPGTRLTVL.

CDR3 DNA sequence: TGCGCCAGCAGTCAGAACGACAGGGAAATCACCATATATTTT. It encodes CASSQNDREITIYF. The V gene is TRBV23-1, the J gene TRBJ1-3; 7 bases are a match to TRBD1. TRBV23-1 is labeled an ORF, and its function is uncertain. The junction had 8 bases not matched to a gene; V was cut back by 3 bases and J by 9 bases. The CDR3 covers 14 residues.

The DNA for the CDR3 is TGTGCCAGCAGCGCCTCCGGGACAGGGGGGTACAATGAGCAGTTCTTC. Protein: CASSASGTGGYNEQFF. J is TRBJ2-1 and V is TRBV7-3; 11 bases map to TRBD1. Germline lookup yields CDR1 SGHTA and CDR2 FQGTGA. The CDR3 has 16 residues. V shed 5 bases and J 4 bases; nucleotides not matched to a gene: 7. Complete variable domain (other parts from reference TRBV7-3 and TRBJ2-1): GAGVSQTPSNKVTEKGKYVELRCDPISGHTALYWYRQSLGQGPEFLIYFQGTGAADDSGLPNDRFFAVRPEGSVSTLKIQRTERGDSAVYLCASSASGTGGYNEQFFGPGTRLTVL.

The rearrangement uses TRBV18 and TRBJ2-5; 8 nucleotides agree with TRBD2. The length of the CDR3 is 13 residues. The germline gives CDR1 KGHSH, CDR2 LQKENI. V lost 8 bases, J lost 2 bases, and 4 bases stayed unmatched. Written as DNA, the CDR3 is TGTGCCAGCGCCAGCGGGAGACAAGAGACCCAGTACTTC. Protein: CASASGRQETQYF.

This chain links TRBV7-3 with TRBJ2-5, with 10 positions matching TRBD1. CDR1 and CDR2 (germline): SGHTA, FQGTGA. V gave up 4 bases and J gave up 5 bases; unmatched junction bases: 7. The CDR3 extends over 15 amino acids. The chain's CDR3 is CASSSRRGQGETQYF. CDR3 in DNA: TGTGCCAGCAGCTCCCGAAGGGGACAGGGGGAGACCCAGTACTTC. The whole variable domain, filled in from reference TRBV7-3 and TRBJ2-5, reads GAGVSQTPSNKVTEKGKYVELRCDPISGHTALYWYRQSLGQGPEFLIYFQGTGAADDSGLPNDRFFAVRPEGSVSTLKIQRTERGDSAVYLCASSSRRGQGETQYFGPGTRLLVL.

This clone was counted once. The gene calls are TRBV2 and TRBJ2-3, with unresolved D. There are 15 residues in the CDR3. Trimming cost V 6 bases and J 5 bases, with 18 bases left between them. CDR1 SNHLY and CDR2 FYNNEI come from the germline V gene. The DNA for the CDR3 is TGTGCCAGCAGAGTTTTGGAGTCAGATGGAGATACGCAGTATTTT. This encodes CASRVLESDGDTQYF.

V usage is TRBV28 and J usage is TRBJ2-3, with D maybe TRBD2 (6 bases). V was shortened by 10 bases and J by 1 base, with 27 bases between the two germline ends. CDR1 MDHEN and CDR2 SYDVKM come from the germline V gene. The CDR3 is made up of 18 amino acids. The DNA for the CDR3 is TGTGCCACTAGGCGGGGCTCTCACCCAGGTTACCGCACAGATACGCAGTATTTT. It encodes CATRRGSHPGYRTDTQYF.

The CDR3 DNA reads TGCGCCAGCAGCCAAGACCGGGTCTCTAATGAAAAACTGTTTTTT. Translated, it gives CASSQDRVSNEKLFF. This chain uses TRBV4-3 with TRBJ1-4; D is ambiguous. Per the germline V gene, CDR1 is LGHNA and CDR2 is YSLEER. The CDR3 covers 15 residues. V gave up 0 bases and J gave up 3 bases, with 8 bases separating them.

The CDR3 reads CASRDNKASETQYF. The CDR3 coding sequence is TGTGCCAGCAGAGACAATAAGGCCTCCGAGACCCAGTACTTC. The chain recombines TRBV27 with TRBJ2-5; D not resolved. The CDR3 has 14 amino acids. Trimming shortened V by 6 bases and J by 5 bases, and 16 bases separated the two germline ends. Germline V lookup: CDR1 MNHEY, CDR2 SMNVEV (reference sequence).

In DNA form, the CDR3 reads TGTGCCAGCTCACCACTAGGGGGCCCTGGGGCCAACGTCCTGACTTTC. Translation: CASSPLGGPGANVLTF. J is TRBJ2-6 and V is TRBV18; TRBD1 matches 7 bases. The germline V gene encodes CDR1 KGHSH and CDR2 LQKENI. The CDR3 loop spans 16 amino acids. The trim removed 1 base at V and 2 bases at J, leaving 2 bases unmatched. The whole variable domain, filled in from reference TRBV18 and TRBJ2-6, reads NAGVMQNPRHLVRRRGQEARLRCSPMKGHSHVYWYRQLPEEGLKFMVYLQKENIIDESGMPKERFSAEFPKEGPSILRIQQVVRGDSAAYFCASSPLGGPGANVLTFGAGSRLTVL.